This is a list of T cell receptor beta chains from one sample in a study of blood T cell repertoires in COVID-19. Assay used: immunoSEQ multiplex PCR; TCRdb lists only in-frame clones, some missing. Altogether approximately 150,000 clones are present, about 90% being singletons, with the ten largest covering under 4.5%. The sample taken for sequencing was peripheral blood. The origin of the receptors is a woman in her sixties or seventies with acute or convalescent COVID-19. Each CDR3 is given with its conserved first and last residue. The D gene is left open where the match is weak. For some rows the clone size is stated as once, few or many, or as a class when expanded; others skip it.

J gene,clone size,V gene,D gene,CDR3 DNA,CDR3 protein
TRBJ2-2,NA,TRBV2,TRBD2,TGTGCCAGCAGTGAGGGACTAGCGAACACCGGGGAGCTGTTTTTT,CASSEGLANTGELFF
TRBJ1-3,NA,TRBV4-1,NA,TGCGCCAGCAGCCTCACAGGGACTGGAAACACCATATATTTT,CASSLTGTGNTIYF
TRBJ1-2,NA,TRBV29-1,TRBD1,TGCAGCGCGTATTCGCACGAATGGGACAGGGGAGCCTATGGCTACACCTTC,CSAYSHEWDRGAYGYTF
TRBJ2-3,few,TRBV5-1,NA,TGCGCCAGCAGCGGGGGACTCACTATCGCAGATACGCAGTATTTT,CASSGGLTIADTQYF
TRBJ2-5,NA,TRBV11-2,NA,TGTGCCAGCAGCTTAGGGGGGGGGCAGCAAGAGACCCAGTACTTC,CASSLGGGQQETQYF
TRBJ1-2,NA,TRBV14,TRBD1,TGTGCCAGCAGCCAAGGGACAGGGGGAGCCGGCTACACCTTC,CASSQGTGGAGYTF
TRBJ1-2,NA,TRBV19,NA,TGTGCCAGTGGGGGGAGAACTGCCGGCTACACCTTC,CASGGRTAGYTF
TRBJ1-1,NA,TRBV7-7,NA,TGTGCCAGCAGCCGCCGACAGGCACGGTCTCTGAACACTGAAGCTTTCTTT,CASSRRQARSLNTEAFF
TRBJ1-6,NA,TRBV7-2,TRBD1,TGTGCCAGCAGCCCAGGGGGGTCAGGGATGTCACCCCTCCACTTT,CASSPGGSGMSPLHF
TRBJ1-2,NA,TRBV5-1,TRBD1,TGCGCCAGCAGCCCGACAGGGTTAAGGGATGGCTACACCTTC,CASSPTGLRDGYTF
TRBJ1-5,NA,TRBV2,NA,TGTGCCAGCAGTACCGGACTTAGCAATCAGCCCCAGCATTTT,CASSTGLSNQPQHF
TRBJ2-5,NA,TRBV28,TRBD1,TGTGCCAGCAGTTTAGGACAGGGGAGGGAGACCCAGTACTTC,CASSLGQGRETQYF
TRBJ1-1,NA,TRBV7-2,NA,TGTGCCAGCAGCTACGGGAACACTGAAGCTTTCTTT,CASSYGNTEAFF
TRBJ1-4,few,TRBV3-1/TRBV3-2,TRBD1,TGTGCCAGCAGCCAAGCCGGGGGGACAGGGCGCGTCGTTGAAAAACTGTTTTTT,CASSQAGGTGRVVEKLFF
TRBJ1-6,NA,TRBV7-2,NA,TGTGCCAGCACCCAGACTCTGCCCCGCGGTTCACCCCTCCACTTT,CASTQTLPRGSPLHF
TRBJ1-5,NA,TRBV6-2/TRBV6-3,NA,TGTGCCAGCAGGCCTACAGGGATCGCTAATCAGCCCCAGCATTTT,CASRPTGIANQPQHF
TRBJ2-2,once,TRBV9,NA,TGTGCCAGCAGCGTAGGTGGGCGGGGGCGCACCGGGGAGCTGTTTTTT,CASSVGGRGRTGELFF
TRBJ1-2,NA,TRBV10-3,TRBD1,TGTGCCATCAGTGAAGGAGGGGGCGCGGATGGCTACACCTTC,CAISEGGGADGYTF
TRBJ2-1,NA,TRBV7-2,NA,TGTGCCAGCGGTCTCAGCTCCTACAATGAGCAGTTCTTC,CASGLSSYNEQFF
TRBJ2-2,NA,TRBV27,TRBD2,TGTGCCAGCAGTTGGGCTAGCGGGGTGAACACCGGGGAGCTGTTTTTT,CASSWASGVNTGELFF
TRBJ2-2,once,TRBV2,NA,TGTGCCAGCAGGGGGGGGCTCAACACCGGGGAGCTGTTTTTT,CASRGGLNTGELFF
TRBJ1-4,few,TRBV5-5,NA,TGTGCCAGCAGCTCGAGGGTTAATGAAAAACTGTTTTTT,CASSSRVNEKLFF
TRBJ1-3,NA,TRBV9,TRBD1,TGTGCCAGCAGCCTCACGGGGACAGGGTCCAACACCATATATTTT,CASSLTGTGSNTIYF
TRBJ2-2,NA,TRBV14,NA,TGTGCCAGCAGCCATACCGGGACATACCTTGCGAACACCGGGGAGCTGTTTTTT,CASSHTGTYLANTGELFF
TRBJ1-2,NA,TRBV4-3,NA,TGCGCCAGCAGCCAAGATCGGACAGTTAACTATGGCTACACCTTC,CASSQDRTVNYGYTF
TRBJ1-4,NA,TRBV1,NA,TGCACCAGCAGCCAAGGACAGGGTTTGCGGGAAAAACTGTTTTTT,CTSSQGQGLREKLFF
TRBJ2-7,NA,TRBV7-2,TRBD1,TGTGCCAGCGCATTCTCGGGGACAGGGACCTACGAGCAGTACTTC,CASAFSGTGTYEQYF
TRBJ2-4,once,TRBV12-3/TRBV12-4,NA,TGTGCCAGCAGCATACTAGAAAACATTCAGTACTTC,CASSILENIQYF
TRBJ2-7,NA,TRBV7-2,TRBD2,TGTGCCAGCAGAACCGGGACTAGCGGGAGGGGCCTCGGCGAGCAGTACTTC,CASRTGTSGRGLGEQYF
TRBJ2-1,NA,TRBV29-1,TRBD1,TGCAGCGCCCACAGGGGAGACAATGAGCAGTTCTTC,CSAHRGDNEQFF
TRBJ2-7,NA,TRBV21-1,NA,TGTGCCAGCAGCAAACTGGGGGTAGCGGGAGGACCTAACTACGAGCAGTACTTC,CASSKLGVAGGPNYEQYF
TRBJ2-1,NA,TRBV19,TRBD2,TGTGCCAGTAGTATAGAACTAGCGGGAGTCTTTTCAATGAGCAATGAGCAGTTCTTC,CASSIELAGVFSMSNEQFF
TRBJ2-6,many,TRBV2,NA,TGTGCCAGCAGTGAGGGGCACCGCTCTGGGGCCAACGTCCTGACTTTC,CASSEGHRSGANVLTF
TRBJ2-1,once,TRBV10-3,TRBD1,TGTGCCATCAGTGCCCGACAGGGTGTGACAGGGTACAATGAGCAGTTCTTC,CAISARQGVTGYNEQFF
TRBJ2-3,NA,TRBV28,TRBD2,TGTGCCAGCAGGCTACTCCCGGGACTAGCGGCAGATACGCAGTATTTT,CASRLLPGLAADTQYF
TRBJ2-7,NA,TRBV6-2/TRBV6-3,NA,TGTGCCAGCAGTCCCGGAGCCGAAACCTACGAGCAGTACTTC,CASSPGAETYEQYF
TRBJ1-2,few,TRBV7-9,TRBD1,TGTGCCAGCAGCTACGGGGACAGGGGGAGCTATGGCTACACCTTC,CASSYGDRGSYGYTF
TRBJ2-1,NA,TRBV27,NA,TGTGCCAGCAGTTTATTCCTAGCCAACAATGAGCAGTTCTTC,CASSLFLANNEQFF
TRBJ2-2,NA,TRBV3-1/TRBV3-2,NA,TGTGCCAGCAGCCAAGTTGGACGGACAACCGGGGAGCTGTTTTTT,CASSQVGRTTGELFF
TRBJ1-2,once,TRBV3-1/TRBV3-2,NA,TGTGCCAGCAGCCAAGGACTAAAGGTTGATGGCTACACCTTC,CASSQGLKVDGYTF
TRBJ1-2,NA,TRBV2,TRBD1,TGTGCCAGCTTGCGGGACAGGGAGTACTATGGCTACACCTTC,CASLRDREYYGYTF
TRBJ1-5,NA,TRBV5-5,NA,TGTGCCAGCAGCTTAGGTCCAGGGTCTTCTCAGCCCCAGCATTTT,CASSLGPGSSQPQHF
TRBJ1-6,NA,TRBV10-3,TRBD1,TGTGCCATCAGTGTACAGGGGGTCGGGTATAATTCACCCCTCCACTTT,CAISVQGVGYNSPLHF
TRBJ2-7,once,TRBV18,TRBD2,TGTGCCAGCTCACCTGCTGTTACGGCGGGAGTTCCGTACGAGCAGTACTTC,CASSPAVTAGVPYEQYF
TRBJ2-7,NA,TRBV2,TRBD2,TGTGCCAGCAAGGCGGGAGGCTACGAGCAGTACTTC,CASKAGGYEQYF
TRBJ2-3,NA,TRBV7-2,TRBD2,TGTGCCAGCAGCCGGACTAGCGGAGACACAGATACGCAGTATTTT,CASSRTSGDTDTQYF
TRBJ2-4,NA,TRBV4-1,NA,TGCGCCAGCAGCCCTATTGGACTAGCCAAAAACATTCAGTACTTC,CASSPIGLAKNIQYF
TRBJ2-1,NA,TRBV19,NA,TGTGCCAGTAGTATAGGCCCAGGGCTGAGTTACAATGAGCAGTTCTTC,CASSIGPGLSYNEQFF
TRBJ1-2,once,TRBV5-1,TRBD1,TGCGCCAGCAGCCAACTGGGACAGGGCTCTGGCTACACCTTC,CASSQLGQGSGYTF